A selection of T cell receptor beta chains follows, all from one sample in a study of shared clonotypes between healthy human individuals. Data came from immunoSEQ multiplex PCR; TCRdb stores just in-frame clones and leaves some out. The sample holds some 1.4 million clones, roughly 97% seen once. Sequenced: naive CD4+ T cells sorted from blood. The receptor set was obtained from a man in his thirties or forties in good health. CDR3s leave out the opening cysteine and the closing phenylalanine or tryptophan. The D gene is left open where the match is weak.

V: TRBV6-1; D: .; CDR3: ASQGRVYYEQY
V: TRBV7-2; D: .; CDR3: ASSPPGGQYAEQF
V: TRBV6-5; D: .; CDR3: ASSYVRTYEQY
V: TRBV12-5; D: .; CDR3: ASGLSPGGRKVPEAF
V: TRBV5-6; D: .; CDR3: ASSLVGMFGAF
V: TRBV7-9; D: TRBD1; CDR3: ASSSLRTGGLEETQY
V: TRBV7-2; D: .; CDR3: ASSSRSTTGANVLT
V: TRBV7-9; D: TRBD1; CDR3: ASSLKGGQLIGANVLT
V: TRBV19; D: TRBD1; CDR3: ASSSISTGGNYNEQF
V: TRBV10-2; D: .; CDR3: ASSEVAAVANTGELF
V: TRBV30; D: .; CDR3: AWSVGHNTEAF
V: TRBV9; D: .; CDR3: ASHSENTGELF
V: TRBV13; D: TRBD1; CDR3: ASSRTGVLYEQY
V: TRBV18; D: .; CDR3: ASSPIRGRETQY
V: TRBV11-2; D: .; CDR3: ASSLRSRNNEQF
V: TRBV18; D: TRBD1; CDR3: ASSPRDLTGLLAKNIQY
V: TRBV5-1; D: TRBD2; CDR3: ASSLELAGVSYEQY